A single sample is the source of the 6 T cell receptor beta chains below, sequenced in a study of naive and memory T cell subsets. Findings of the study overall: A few larger clonotypes appeared in naive repertoires, especially CD8, possibly memory cells re-expressing CD45RA.

Antigens for these TCRs are unknown. The beta constant-region primer was an equimolar mix of two oligonucleotides covering TRBC1 and TRBC2. Four rounds of PCR amplified the ligated cDNA using nested alpha and beta constant-region primers plus SP2. TCRdb redid the calling of the UMI-ligation and nested PCR reads with MiXCR, one entry per CDR3 protein. The sample lists approximately 140,000 distinct CDR3 sequences, about 20% seen once, with more than 0.6% in the top ten. Source material: naive CD8+ T cells from blood. Every receptor here comes from a human donor in good health.

The V call is TRBV12-5, the J call TRBJ2-2; 7 bases fit TRBD1. Per the germline V gene, CDR1 is LGHNT and CDR2 is FRNRAP. The CDR3 spans 18 residues. Unmatched junction bases numbered 10, after V lost 1 base and J lost 2 bases. The CDR3 DNA is TGTGCTAGTGGTTTGGCGGCCGTACAGGGGACCAACACCGGGGAGCTGTTTTTT. It specifies CASGLAAVQGTNTGELFF.

This clonotype turned up a few times. The chain combines TRBV7-2 with TRBJ1-4, with TRBD1 identical over 9 bases. V dropped 1 base and J dropped 4; count of bases not matched to a gene: 10. Germline CDR1 and CDR2: SGHTA and FQGNSA. The CDR3 totals 18 residues. The CDR3 is CASSLGKDRGFGNEKLFF. CDR3 DNA sequence: TGTGCCAGCAGCTTAGGGAAGGACAGGGGATTCGGTAATGAAAAACTGTTTTTT.

There are many counts of this clonotype. The chain is built from TRBV7-6 and TRBJ1-2; D perhaps matches TRBD1 (5 bases). The CDR3 extends over 15 amino acids. V lost 1 base and J lost 7, with 16 bases in between. Looked up from germline, CDR1 is SGHVS and CDR2 is FNYEAQ. CDR3 sequence: CASSLEFGTPIGYTF. The CDR3 DNA sequence: TGTGCCAGCAGCTTAGAGTTCGGGACCCCGATTGGCTACACCTTC.

This clonotype was observed a handful of times. This chain uses TRBV19 with TRBJ2-2; D call uncertain. Germline-derived CDR1 and CDR2 are LNHDA and SQIVND (reference sequence). With 2 bases removed from V and 3 bases from J, the gap between germline ends came to 7 bases. CDR3 length: 14 amino acids. CDR3 region: CASSIQGHTGELFF. The CDR3 DNA sequence: TGTGCCAGTAGTATACAAGGGCACACCGGGGAGCTGTTTTTT.

This clonotype has more than one count but fewer than ten. The rearrangement links TRBV9 to TRBJ1-5; TRBD1 agrees at 10 bases. Germline values: CDR1 SGDLS, CDR2 YYNGEE. The CDR3 has 15 residues. The J segment lost 6 bases and the V segment lost 0 bases, leaving 3 bases of the junction unmatched. CDR3 amino acids: CASSVGQGAAQPQHF. The CDR3 nucleotides read TGTGCCAGCAGCGTAGGACAGGGGGCCGCTCAGCCCCAGCATTTT.

This clonotype turned up a few times. The gene calls are TRBV25-1 and TRBJ1-1; D is ambiguous. The V and J ends lost 2 bases and 4 bases respectively, with 11 bases between them. Germline V gene data show CDR1 as MGHDK and CDR2 as SYGVNS. The CDR3 sequence is 14 residues long. CDR3 region: CASSESSAGTEAFF. The CDR3 bases are TGTGCCAGCAGTGAAAGCTCGGCAGGCACTGAAGCTTTCTTT.